The TCR beta chain described here comes from a study of cytomegalovirus exposure and HLA in healthy donors (dated by TCRdb to about 2017). Background on the whole study: In an earlier analysis of under 600 of the donors, 250 to 350 Gb of sequence data and approximately 120 million unique TCR beta sequences from about 180 million T cells were reported. An early release that covered approximately 600 HLA-typed donors contained around 300 gigabases of sequencing data and tens of millions of unique TCR sequences. The genetic ancestry cluster associated with self-reported Caucasian donors included 65% to 90% of the roughly 410 genotyped donors. The aim of the study was to test whether cataloging public T cell receptors could identify signatures of past pathogen exposure. The study profiled the T cell repertoires of approximately 700 subjects by immunosequencing and related them to cytomegalovirus serostatus. A separate validation cohort of roughly 120 different subjects was used in addition to the roughly 700-subject first cohort. To predict cytomegalovirus infection status, the study combined high-throughput TCR immunosequencing, statistical association of individual TCRs with disease status, and machine learning. In a later analysis, previously published TCR beta repertoires from about 640 donors were re-analyzed and high-resolution HLA genotyping was added so that TCR occurrence patterns could be studied. Rather than using new phenotypic data, the later analysis identified candidate immune exposures from TCR beta sequences and from how often those sequences occurred across donors. An earlier analysis of around 640 of the donors used high-throughput TCR beta sequencing to judge whether each TCR beta V gene segment behaved as functional or pseudogenic. Alongside the repertoire data, information on donor age, sex, ethnicity and CMV serostatus was compiled. In a later genetic analysis, genome-wide SNP genotypes for about 55% of the roughly 700 donors were used, and that subset was treated as a discovery cohort. All discovery cohort repertoires had been generated using a single sequencing platform. HLA typing included class I and class II loci at four-digit resolution. Typing coverage differed by locus: A, B, C, DRB1 and DQB1 were typed in roughly 620-640 donors, DQA1 in 500 to 550, DPA1 in approximately 600, and DPB1 in just under 480. Four to six DR-DQ haplotypes were handled as single units for association and clustering, since linkage in the cohort was strong. Among under 450 genotyped donors of the cohort, an average of around 240,000 unique TCR beta nucleotide sequences were sequenced per donor, roughly 20% of them non-productive. Overall results and qualifications from the work: According to a later analysis, TCR association rates differed among HLA loci, with DRB1 alleles showing the most associated TCRs and HLA-C alleles showing the fewest. A later analysis reported that several top co-occurrence clusters appeared linked to parvovirus B19, influenza, CMV and Epstein-Barr virus. The only immune exposure information available for the cohort was CMV serostatus. The classifier was reported to diagnose cytomegalovirus status with high specificity and sensitivity in both the original cohort and the validation cohort. Correlated functional status among segregating V segments might be attributable to linkage disequilibrium, but an unknown experimental factor could not be ruled out. In this cohort, only TCR beta chains were sequenced, and detectable features were limited by the absence of alpha or paired-chain data. In a later genetic analysis, fewer N-insertions in productive TCRs were reported among donors in an Asian-associated ancestry cluster than the roughly 700-donor mean. A further reported finding was that TCR beta sequences accurately predicted the HLA-A and HLA-B alleles for most subjects in the first cohort. A later analysis found that HLA-associated TCR beta chains were more clonally expanded and had lower generation probabilities than equally common non-associated chains. When HLA alleles, especially DR and DQ, strongly co-occurred, TCR associations were difficult to assign to individual alleles. At a false discovery rate of 0.05, a later analysis linked 15,000 to 20,000 TCR beta sequences to specific HLA alleles. Broadly in line with IMGT annotations, most TCR beta V segments showed up in productive rearrangements about 87% or about 30% of the time in an earlier analysis of about 500 of the donors. Presence/absence analyses assumed roughly uniform sequencing depth across donors, an assumption that may not hold. Because HLA typing was unavailable for some donors at each locus, only the typed subset was used in association tests. The earlier analysis of around 600 of the donors excluded around 17 rarely observed V segments, including chromosome 9 orphons, because counts were too low. Some IMGT-functional V segments, including TRBV6-2 and TRBV6-3, could not be told apart with the 87-base-pair reads, so those segments were excluded. In the study, 150 to 200 TCR beta chains were listed as associated with cytomegalovirus. Most CMV-associated TCR beta chains appeared to be HLA-restricted in a later analysis, and the HLA associations seemed to be driven largely by CMV exposure. It was suggested by the authors that the approach could potentially be generalized to other disease states and immunological phenotypes. While some public TCRs were present in many individuals, most TCR sequences turned up only very rarely across donors. A few of the identified cytomegalovirus-associated TCR beta chains were confirmed in vitro to be specific for cytomegalovirus antigens. A group of highly shared sequence variants was considered likely to be a technical artifact of the sequencing pipeline. An association between a missense DCLRE1C variant and V-gene and J-gene trimming of TCR beta chains was found in a later genetic analysis and replicated in an independent cohort.

A note on this clone: Its antigen target is currently unknown. The sample holds no much larger clone one base away, and base qualities are not on file.

To prepare the library, the immunoSEQ multiplex PCR assay was applied. For the multiplex PCR, a mixture combining 60 forward primers for TCR Vbeta segments and 13 reverse primers for TCR Jbeta segments was used. A multiplex PCR assay on genomic DNA amplified the CDR3 region of rearranged TCR beta genes. The amplified TCR beta libraries were sequenced on the Illumina HiSeq System as 87-base-pair reads. Concerning the study's data processing: A later analysis counted about 80 million unique TCR beta chains across the 550 to 800 repertoires, and around 9.9 million of these chains were shared by at least two donors. A nearest-neighbor algorithm error-corrected the raw reads and collapsed the reads into unique sequences, merging closely related sequences to remove PCR and sequencing errors. Alignment of CDR3 sequences to IMGT reference sequences was used to assign V, D and J gene segments. For a sequence to be retained, a match of at least six nucleotides was required to both a V gene segment and a J gene segment. Rearrangements were classified as productive when the CDR3 lacked stop codons and remained in frame with V and J, and all other rearrangements were classified as non-productive. Following IMGT convention, CDR3 was defined as the stretch from the second conserved V-encoded cysteine up to the conserved J-encoded phenylalanine. Sequences without an unambiguous match to a single V gene segment were excluded from the earlier analysis of a few hundred of the donors. An earlier analysis of fewer than 650 of the donors classified V segments as functional when productive rearrangements were above 56.7% and as segregating when the standard deviation between donors was above 5%. To diagnose cytomegalovirus status from the catalog of TCR beta chain sequences, a statistical classification framework was built. In a later analysis, TCR nucleotide sequences were compared against IMGT/GENE-DB human TR gene sequences so that V and J genes could be assigned. A later analysis assigned CDR3 sequences and most-parsimonious VDJ recombination scenarios with the TCRdist pipeline. In a later analysis, every TCR beta chain was defined by the combination of its CDR3 amino acid sequence and its V-gene family, and reads without a unique V-gene family were dropped. To address suspected cross-contamination and a sequencing artifact, a later analysis removed some 620 highly shared, low-generation-probability nucleotide sequences. In a later analysis, a clonal expansion index was calculated for each public chain from normalized within-repertoire ranks of inferred template counts. In a later analysis, generation probabilities were computed using a VDJ recombination model fitted to out-of-frame rearrangements, and the results were checked against IGoR. In a later analysis, TCR-TCR, TCR-HLA and TCR-CMV co-occurrence was scored with hypergeometric tests, and a repertoire-size bias correction was applied to TCR pairs. A later analysis estimated false discovery rates by permuting HLA or CMV assignments 20 times. A later analysis grouped co-occurring TCRs with DBSCAN, adding TCRdist sequence similarity when clustering within HLA-allele-positive subsets. For co-occurrence clustering, repertoires with fewer than 30,000 or more than 120,000 public chains were excluded, along with about five repertoires with anomalous nucleotide sharing. TCRdb retrieved this table from immuneACCESS and kept in-frame rearrangements only. Not all clones are present; in checked studies, unresolved V genes account for under half, and no reason is known for the remainder. For V, J and clone size, that table is used; D and trimming come from the DNA. This sample lists around 300,000 clones; around 65% were detected once. The ten biggest clones cover roughly 2.4% of the sample.

The cohort comprised hundreds of healthy bone marrow donors. At the time of sampling, every cohort member was nominally healthy, though immune exposures that went unrecorded were likely present. The donor tested CMV seronegative and was one of the 352 seronegative cohort members. Every donor gave a peripheral blood sample, and the peripheral blood mononuclear cells from that sample were used for TCR beta sequencing. The Qiagen DNeasy Blood Extraction Kit was used to extract genomic DNA from the blood cell samples. From a lookup of the germline V gene, CDR1 and CDR2 are MNHNS and SASEGT. From its cysteine to its phenylalanine, the CDR3 spans 15 amino acids. Only the CDR3 region is kept as DNA, spanning 45 bases read in frame from base 1. Trimming at the junction amounts to 9 bases on V and 7 bases on J, and the germline ends lie 25 bases apart.

The material sequenced was PBMCs. Recombination connected TRBV6-1 to TRBJ2-7; the D gene is perhaps TRBD2, on 6 matching bases. The sequence was obtained from a female donor in good health and CMV-seronegative. This receptor carries the CDR3 CARNKGRQLAGEQYF. Read as DNA, the sequence is TGTGCCAGAAATAAGGGGAGACAACTAGCTGGTGAGCAGTACTTC.